This entry lists 3 T cell receptor beta chains sequenced from one sample in a study of blood T cell repertoires in COVID-19. Produced via immunoSEQ multiplex PCR; TCRdb's table is partial and in-frame only. The data hold about 180,000 clones, with 80% observed a single time. Sequenced: peripheral blood. The receptor set was obtained from a man between 65 and 85 years old with active or convalescent COVID-19.

The CDR3 sequence is CASRTAGTENTEAFF. The CDR3 DNA reads as TGTGCCAGCAGGACTGCCGGGACAGAGAACACTGAAGCTTTCTTT. The chain uses TRBV28 and TRBJ1-1; TRBD1 matches 7 bases. The germline V gene encodes CDR1 MDHEN and CDR2 SYDVKM. After removal of 6 bases from V and 1 base from J, the junction contained 8 bases not matched to a gene. The CDR3 runs to 15 residues.

This chain links TRBV4-2 with TRBJ2-1, with TRBD2 matching 10 bases. The length of the CDR3 is 16 residues. Trimming removed 2 bases from V and 7 bases from J; junction bases left unmatched: 8. Germline lookup yields CDR1 LGHNA and CDR2 YNFKEQ. The CDR3 DNA reads as TGTGCCAGCAGCCAACCCCTAGCGGGAGTGGCAAATGAGCAGTTCTTC. As protein: CASSQPLAGVANEQFF.

This chain uses TRBV2 with TRBJ2-7; TRBD1 matches at 10 bases. V gave up 7 bases and J gave up 1 base; unmatched junction bases: 4. CDR3 length equals 14 residues. Germline V gene sequence: CDR1 SNHLY, CDR2 FYNNEI. CDR3 loop: CASTWTGGSYEQYF. Written as DNA, the CDR3 is TGTGCCAGCACTTGGACAGGGGGATCCTACGAGCAGTACTTC.